This T cell receptor beta chain was captured by sequencing in a study of monozygotic twins with cystic fibrosis. Study-wide points: J usage was most co-twin-similar in 8 of 16 pairs, V in 13.

Data came from immunoSEQ multiplex PCR; TCRdb stores just in-frame clones and leaves some out. Of approximately 14,000 clones detected, around 89% appear once; the ten largest clones hold 0.55% to 0.8%. To note about this clone: What it binds is unknown.

This CDR3 is 14 amino acids long. The germline V gene encodes CDR1 MNHEY and CDR2 SVGAGI. The V and J ends lost 2 bases and 7 bases, in that order; junction bases with no gene match: 7. The source of this sequence is a boy aged 5-17 years with cystic fibrosis. V and J are TRBV6-5 and TRBJ2-7, with 8 bases identical to TRBD2. Sequenced: blood. The CDR3 protein is CASSYDGTSWEQYF. Written as DNA, the CDR3 is TGTGCCAGCAGTTACGACGGGACTAGTTGGGAGCAGTACTTC.